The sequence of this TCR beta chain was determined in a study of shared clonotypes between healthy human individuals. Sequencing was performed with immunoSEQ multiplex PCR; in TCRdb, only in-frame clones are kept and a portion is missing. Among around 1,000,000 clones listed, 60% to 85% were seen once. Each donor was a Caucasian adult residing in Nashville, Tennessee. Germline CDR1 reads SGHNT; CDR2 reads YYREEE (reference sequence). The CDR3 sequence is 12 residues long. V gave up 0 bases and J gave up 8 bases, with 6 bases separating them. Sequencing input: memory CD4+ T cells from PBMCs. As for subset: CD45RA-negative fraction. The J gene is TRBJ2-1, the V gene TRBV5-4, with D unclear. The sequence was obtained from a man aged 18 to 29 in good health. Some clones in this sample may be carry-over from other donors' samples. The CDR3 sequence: CASSLVWYEQFF. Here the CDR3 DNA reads TGTGCCAGCAGCTTGGTCTGGTATGAGCAGTTCTTC.